The present TCR beta chain was sequenced within a study of graft-versus-host responses after intestinal transplantation. Germline-derived CDR1 and CDR2 are LNHDA and SQIVND (reference sequence). This CDR3 has 15 amino acids. The V and J ends lost 7 bases and 4 bases, in that order; junction bases with no gene match: 10. The method was immunoSEQ multiplex PCR; TCRdb's version includes in-frame clones alone and lacks a portion of them. This table has over 65,000 clones, approximately 92% appearing once. The clonotype comes from a human patient who received an intestinal transplant, so some T cells may come from the graft donor. The V call is TRBV19, the J call TRBJ1-5; 7 positions match TRBD1. Sequencing was performed on PBMCs, taken 98 days after intestinal transplantation. CDR3 nucleotide sequence: TGTGCCAGTACCCCCCGGGACAGAGGAAATCAGCCCCAGCATTTT. Amino acids: CASTPRDRGNQPQHF.